The source of this T cell receptor beta chain is a study of cytomegalovirus exposure and HLA in healthy donors. Whole-study findings and limits: It was confirmed in vitro that a few of the CMV-associated chains were specific for CMV antigens. Solely CMV serostatus was available to characterize immune exposure.

V lost 5 bases, J lost 6 bases, and 9 bases stayed unmatched. Germline V CDR1 and CDR2: SGHVS, FNYEAQ. CDR3 length: 16 residues. Donors likely had unrecorded immune exposures despite being nominally healthy when sampled. As concerns this clone: The target antigen is unknown.

PCR involved 60 Vbeta and 13 Jbeta primers. Profiled with immunoSEQ multiplex PCR; TCRdb holds only in-frame clones, not every one. The sample lists fewer than 200,000 clones, approximately 78% occurring once. The TCR originated in a girl aged 2-9 years in good health and CMV-seropositive. Sequencing was done on a sample of PBMCs. The chain links TRBV7-6 to TRBJ1-3, with 11 bases fitting TRBD1. CDR3 amino acids: CASSQRPGQGANTIYF. CDR3 nucleotide sequence: TGTGCCAGCAGCCAACGGCCTGGACAGGGGGCAAACACCATATATTTT.